The 2 T cell receptor beta chains listed next were all sequenced from one sample in a study of blood T cell repertoires in COVID-19 (dated by TCRdb to the early 2020s). Library method: the immunoSEQ multiplex PCR assay. TCRdb took this table from immuneACCESS and kept in-frame rearrangements with V and J called. Such tables lack part of the clones; where checked against another copy, unresolved V genes explain under half of the gap, and the rest is unexplained. This sample is represented by roughly 120,000 clones; around 90% of them were singletons. The top ten constitute under 6% of the sample. The sample consisted of peripheral blood. The receptor set was obtained from a woman aged 45-60 years with acute or convalescent COVID-19.

The chain is built from TRBV30 and TRBJ2-7; D may be TRBD1 (6 bases). The CDR3 runs 11 residues. Trimming removed 4 bases at V and 5 bases at J, with 9 bases between. Germline V CDR1 and CDR2: GTSNPN, SVGIG (reference sequence). Written as DNA, the CDR3 is TGTGCCTGGACCCCAGGGGACGAGCAGTACTTC. This translates into CAWTPGDEQYF. Full variable domain (missing parts from reference TRBV30 and TRBJ2-7): SQTIHQWPATLVQPVGSPLSLECTVEGTSNPNLYWYRQAAGRGLQLLFYSVGIGQISSEVPQNLSASRPQDRQFILSSKKLLLSDSGFYLCAWTPGDEQYFGPGTRLTVT.

This chain uses TRBV27 with TRBJ1-5; the D is unclear. CDR3 length equals 13 residues. V was pared by 2 bases and J by 6 bases, with 8 bases between. The germline gives CDR1 MNHEY, CDR2 SMNVEV (reference sequence). CDR3 sequence (DNA): TGTGCCAGCAGTTTAGCACCCGGTCAGCCCCAGCATTTT. Its translation is CASSLAPGQPQHF.